The 15 T cell receptor beta chains listed next were all sequenced from one sample in a study of blood T cell repertoires in COVID-19. Sequencing was performed with immunoSEQ multiplex PCR; in TCRdb, only in-frame clones are kept and a portion is missing. There are around 620,000 clones in the sample; 75% to 90% occur only once, and more than 0.25% lies in the top ten. The sequenced sample consisted of peripheral blood. Every receptor here comes from a woman aged 18 to 35 with acute or convalescent COVID-19.

This chain uses TRBV6-5 with TRBJ1-1, with D possibly TRBD1 on 5 matching bases. CDR1 is MNHEY and CDR2 is SVGAGI in the germline V gene. V was shortened by 6 bases and J by 5 bases, with 19 bases between the two germline ends. CDR3 size: 15 residues. The CDR3 here is CASSPSGSGKTEAFF. The CDR3 nucleotides are TGTGCCAGCAGCCCCTCCGGGTCAGGGAAGACTGAAGCTTTCTTT.

The rearrangement uses TRBV9 and TRBJ2-3; 10 bases map to TRBD1. V gave up 4 bases and J gave up 4 bases; unmatched junction bases: 9. In germline, CDR1 is SGDLS, CDR2 YYNGEE. This CDR3 comprises 16 residues. This CDR3 is CASSSRDRGVADTQYF. Here the CDR3 DNA reads TGTGCCAGCAGCTCTCGGGACAGGGGAGTCGCAGATACGCAGTATTTT.

The rearrangement joins TRBV12-5 to TRBJ1-1; 10 bases fit TRBD1. The CDR3 is 15 amino acids. Germline-derived CDR1 and CDR2 are LGHNT and FRNRAP. Trimming cost V 2 bases and J 6 bases; bases outside gene matches: 6. In DNA, the CDR3 is TGTGCTAGTGGTTTGTTCTGGGACAGGGGTCCTGAAGCTTTCTTT. The encoded protein is CASGLFWDRGPEAFF. The full variable domain, with the rest looked up from reference TRBV12-5 and TRBJ1-1, is DARVTQTPRHKVTEMGQEVTMRCQPILGHNTVFWYRQTMMQGLELLAYFRNRAPLDDSGMPKDRFSAEMPDATLATLKIQPSEPRDSAVYFCASGLFWDRGPEAFFGQGTRLTVV.

V is TRBV7-3 and J is TRBJ1-1; D perhaps matches TRBD1 (5 bases). The CDR3 is 12 residues long. The V end lost 4 bases, the J end lost 8 bases, and 11 bases lay between the germline ends. Germline V gives CDR1 SGHTA, CDR2 FQGTGA. This CDR3 reads CASSSRVGEAFF. The CDR3 DNA sequence: TGTGCCAGCAGCTCCAGGGTTGGAGAAGCTTTCTTT.

The chain is built from TRBV12-5 and TRBJ1-2; no reliable D call. The germline gives CDR1 LGHNT, CDR2 FRNRAP. Trimming removed 4 bases from V and 7 bases from J, with 16 bases in between. CDR3 length: 14 amino acids. CDR3 DNA sequence: TGTGCTAGTGGTTCCCCATCGAGCCGGAGTGGCTACACCTTC. Amino acids: CASGSPSSRSGYTF.

The genes are TRBV18 and TRBJ2-7; 7 nucleotides align to TRBD2. This CDR3 spans 16 amino acids. V shed 0 bases, J shed 2 bases, and the junction held 7 bases outside the gene matches. Germline V gives CDR1 KGHSH, CDR2 LQKENI. CDR3 DNA sequence: TGTGCCAGCTCACCACCGTTACGAGGACTAGCCTACGAGCAGTACTTC. It specifies CASSPPLRGLAYEQYF.

This clone appeared a single time. J is TRBJ1-6 and V is TRBV5-1; D remains unclear. The ends were cut back, 0 bases at V and 0 bases at J, with 13 bases in the middle. This CDR3 region has 18 residues. CDR1 is SGHRS, CDR2 YFSETQ, per germline. DNA for the CDR3: TGCGCCAGCAGCTTGGTAGGGTCGACTAGCTCCTATAATTCACCCCTCCACTTT. This sequence encodes CASSLVGSTSSYNSPLHF.

The genes are TRBV28 and TRBJ1-2, with a weak D call TRBD1 (6 bases). Germline values: CDR1 MDHEN, CDR2 SYDVKM. This CDR3 spans 13 amino acids. V was pared by 10 bases and J by 1 base, with 13 bases between. CDR3 sequence (DNA): TGTGCCACCACGGACAGACATAACTATGGCTACACCTTC. Translating gives CATTDRHNYGYTF.

V usage is TRBV7-8 and J usage is TRBJ1-2; D may be TRBD1 (5 bases). Trimming removed 3 bases from V and 1 base from J, with 12 bases in between. The CDR3 runs 15 residues. Per the germline V gene, CDR1 is SGHVS and CDR2 is FQNEAQ. In nucleotides, the CDR3 is TGTGCCAGCAGCTTGAGACAGCCAAGTAACTATGGCTACACCTTC. Translation: CASSLRQPSNYGYTF.

The chain uses TRBV19 and TRBJ1-2, with D unresolved. Germline-derived CDR1 and CDR2 are LNHDA and SQIVND (reference sequence). This CDR3 spans 15 amino acids. V dropped 7 bases and J dropped 0 bases, with 15 bases sitting between them. The CDR3 nucleotides read TGTGCCAGTATCCGGGAGGGAGGAGCTAACTATGGCTACACCTTC. This gives the protein CASIREGGANYGYTF.

V is TRBV4-1 and J is TRBJ2-1; D gene unclear. This CDR3 comprises 14 residues. Trimming left V 3 bases short and J 7 bases short, with 13 bases between. CDR1 is MGHRA and CDR2 is YSYEKL in the germline V gene. The CDR3 DNA reads as TGCGCCAGCAGCCATCTGGGCCCTGGGAATGAGCAGTTCTTC. Protein product: CASSHLGPGNEQFF.

The chain uses TRBV7-9 and TRBJ1-1, with unresolved D. CDR1 SEHNR and CDR2 FQNEAQ come from the germline V gene (reference sequence). V lost 5 bases to trimming and J lost 1 base, with 20 bases between them. The CDR3 is made up of 17 amino acids. The CDR3 DNA follows: TGTGCCAGCAGCGCCCCTCCCGGGGAAGTTCGGAACACTGAAGCTTTCTTT. This gives the protein CASSAPPGEVRNTEAFF.

This chain joins TRBV5-1 and TRBJ1-2; D call uncertain. Trimming took off 5 bases at V and 3 bases at J, with 14 bases between the two ends. The length of the CDR3 is 14 residues. CDR1 is SGHRS, CDR2 YFSETQ, per germline. Here the CDR3 DNA reads TGCGCCAGCAGATCCGGGAGTCAGGACTATGGCTACACCTTC. Protein sequence: CASRSGSQDYGYTF.

This chain joins TRBV4-3 and TRBJ1-2, with D possibly being TRBD1 (5 bases). V was shortened by 0 bases and J by 4 bases, with 12 bases between the two germline ends. CDR1 and CDR2 (germline): LGHNA, YSLEER. The CDR3 extends over 15 amino acids. The CDR3 loop is CASSQDTGSVYGYTF. DNA of the CDR3: TGCGCCAGCAGCCAAGATACAGGAAGCGTCTATGGCTACACCTTC.

This clone has a single count. The CDR3 here is CASSLIRTDTQYF. Written as DNA, the CDR3 is TGCGCCAGCAGCTTGATCAGGACAGATACGCAGTATTTT. V gene TRBV5-1 combines with J gene TRBJ2-3; no reliable D call. From germline, CDR1 is SGHRS and CDR2 YFSETQ. V was shortened by 1 base and J by 3 bases, with 6 bases between the two germline ends. The CDR3 is 13 residues long.